A single sample gave rise to the 18 T cell receptor beta chains below, sequenced in a study of shared T cell receptors in the human thymus. The method was immunoSEQ multiplex PCR; TCRdb's version includes in-frame clones alone and lacks a portion of them. The sample yields about 660,000 clones, approximately 90% seen once. Another study also made use of these data, one on human thymus T cells.

The specimen sequenced was thymocytes. The receptors originated from a boy under three years old with a congenital heart defect.

This clone has a single count. V usage is TRBV6-1 and J usage is TRBJ2-1; 10 bases align to TRBD2. The J segment lost 5 bases and the V segment lost 6 bases, leaving 7 bases of the junction unmatched. The germline V gene has CDR1 MNHNS and CDR2 SASEGT. The CDR3 covers 15 residues. CDR3 amino acids: CASSGGTSVNNEQFF. The CDR3 DNA sequence: TGTGCCAGCAGCGGGGGGACTAGCGTAAACAATGAGCAGTTCTTC.

The genes are TRBV7-9 and TRBJ1-1; TRBD1 matches 7 bases. CDR3 length: 14 amino acids. V shed 5 bases and J 6 bases; nucleotides not matched to a gene: 9. CDR1 and CDR2 (germline): SEHNR, FQNEAQ (reference sequence). CDR3 DNA sequence: TGTGCCAGCAGCAATGACAGGGATAGCGCTGAAGCTTTCTTT. Protein: CASSNDRDSAEAFF.

This clone was counted a single time. The genes are TRBV11-2 and TRBJ2-2; a weak D match, TRBD2 (6 bases). This CDR3 region has 18 residues. V lost 1 base, J lost 5 bases, and 20 bases lay in between. CDR1 SGHAT and CDR2 FQNNGV come from the germline V gene. The CDR3 loop is CASSLVWESGAGTGELFF. DNA for the CDR3: TGTGCCAGCAGCTTAGTTTGGGAATCGGGAGCGGGTACCGGGGAGCTGTTTTTT. Supplemented by reference TRBV11-2 and TRBJ2-2, the full variable domain reads EAGVAQSPRYKIIEKRQSVAFWCNPISGHATLYWYQQILGQGPKLLIQFQNNGVVDDSQLPKDRFSAERLKGVDSTLKIQPAKLEDSAVYLCASSLVWESGAGTGELFFGEGSRLTVL.

The chain couples TRBV27 to TRBJ2-7; possibly TRBD2 for D (6 bases). There are 17 residues in the CDR3. The V end lost 5 bases, the J end lost 5 bases, and 25 bases lay between the germline ends. CDR1 is MNHEY and CDR2 is SMNVEV in the germline V gene (reference sequence). Here the CDR3 DNA reads TGTGCCAGCAGTCTAACCGTGTCAGGGAGGTCAAGGAACGAGCAGTACTTC. Protein product: CASSLTVSGRSRNEQYF.

This rearrangement joins TRBV28 to TRBJ1-2, with a tentative D call TRBD1 (5 bases). Germline loops: CDR1 MDHEN, CDR2 SYDVKM. This CDR3 has 13 residues. V was clipped by 7 bases and J by 6 bases, with 15 bases between them. The CDR3 sequence is CASTLRGGDGYTF. DNA of the CDR3: TGTGCCAGCACCCTCCGGGGGGGGGATGGCTACACCTTC.

The chain couples TRBV5-5 to TRBJ2-1; D might be TRBD2 (5 bases). CDR1 and CDR2 (germline): SGHKS, YYEKEE (reference sequence). The CDR3 is made up of 14 amino acids. Deletions cut 4 bases from V and 2 bases from J, with 10 bases between. The DNA for the CDR3 is TGTGCCAGCAGCCTGACTAAGGCCTACAATGAGCAGTTCTTC. It yields the protein CASSLTKAYNEQFF.

The CDR3 here is CASSDSPSGNDEQFF. In DNA form, the CDR3 reads TGTGCCAGCAGTGACTCTCCTAGCGGGAACGATGAGCAGTTCTTC. The chain is built from TRBV6-4 and TRBJ2-1; 9 bases are a match to TRBD2. Trimming at V came to 0 bases and at J to 8 bases, leaving 5 bases not matched to a gene. Germline V gives CDR1 MRHNA, CDR2 SNTAGT. CDR3 size: 15 residues.

The rearrangement uses TRBV10-3 and TRBJ1-3, with 7 bases aligning to TRBD1. The CDR3 spans 13 residues. J was trimmed by 2 bases and V by 10 bases; bases with no gene match: 5. CDR1 is ENHRY, CDR2 SYGVKD, per germline. The CDR3 here is CATGTDTGNTIYF. CDR3 nucleotides: TGTGCCACGGGGACAGATACTGGAAACACCATATATTTT.

The rearrangement uses TRBV6-6 and TRBJ1-1; 9 nucleotides agree with TRBD1. The V and J ends lost 8 bases and 4 bases, in that order; junction bases with no gene match: 8. CDR1 and CDR2 (germline): MNHNY, SVGAGI (reference sequence). The CDR3 covers 14 residues. In nucleotides, the CDR3 is TGTGCCAGCTATAAACAGGGGGCGTCCACTGAAGCTTTCTTT. This encodes CASYKQGASTEAFF.

The gene calls are TRBV7-9 and TRBJ1-4, with TRBD1 matching over 10 bases. The germline V gene encodes CDR1 SEHNR and CDR2 FQNEAQ (reference sequence). J lost 7 bases, V lost 4 bases, and 6 bases had no gene match. This CDR3 region has 15 residues. DNA of the CDR3: TGTGCCAGCAGCTCCCGACAGGGGGCAGGTGAAAAACTGTTTTTT. This codes for CASSSRQGAGEKLFF. The full variable domain, with the rest looked up from reference TRBV7-9 and TRBJ1-4, is DTGVSQNPRHKITKRGQNVTFRCDPISEHNRLYWYRQTLGQGPEFLTYFQNEAQLEKSRLLSDRFSAERPKGSFSTLEIQRTEQGDSAMYLCASSSRQGAGEKLFFGSGTQLSVL.

This clone was recorded once. The chain links TRBV4-1 to TRBJ2-4, with D perhaps TRBD1 (6 bases). Per the germline V gene, CDR1 is MGHRA and CDR2 is YSYEKL. V lost 4 bases and J 1 base, leaving 8 bases between the germline ends. The CDR3 is made up of 14 amino acids. The CDR3 bases are TGCGCCAGCAGCCCCCAGGGGGCCAAAAACATTCAGTACTTC. Amino acids: CASSPQGAKNIQYF.

The chain recombines TRBV6-5 with TRBJ2-7; D is possibly TRBD1 (6 bases). Germline V gives CDR1 MNHEY, CDR2 SVGAGI. V lost 0 bases, J lost 2 bases, and 11 bases lay in between. The CDR3 extends over 15 amino acids. CDR3 sequence reads: CASSYSITGPYEQYF. As DNA, the CDR3 is TGTGCCAGCAGTTACTCGATAACAGGGCCCTACGAGCAGTACTTC.

This sequence joins TRBV4-3 and TRBJ2-1; a possible D gene is TRBD1 (5 bases). Germline V lookup: CDR1 LGHNA, CDR2 YSLEER. The CDR3 covers 17 residues. V was pared by 3 bases and J by 8 bases, with 23 bases between. This CDR3 reads CASSHRPPKAIGDEQFF. CDR3 in DNA: TGCGCCAGCAGCCACCGCCCCCCAAAGGCCATAGGGGATGAGCAGTTCTTC.

The chain links TRBV7-2 to TRBJ2-1, with 7 bases aligning to TRBD2. With V trimmed by 11 bases and J by 8 bases, 12 bases remained unmatched. Germline V gene data show CDR1 as SGHTA and CDR2 as FQGNSA. The CDR3 loop spans 13 amino acids. Written as DNA, the CDR3 is TGTGCCTCACAGTGGGAGGGGCTGGATGAGCAGTTCTTC. Residues: CASQWEGLDEQFF.

This clone was counted between two and nine times. The chain links TRBV15 to TRBJ2-1; 8 bases line up with TRBD2. The CDR3 spans 21 residues. Germline V CDR1 and CDR2: LNHNV, YYDKDF (reference sequence). J gave up 8 bases and V 8 bases, and 32 bases lay outside the gene matches. CDR3 bases: TGTGCCACCTTGTCATTTCGACCGGGAGGGCCAGAGGGTCATAAAGAGGATGAGCAGTTCTTC. It yields the protein CATLSFRPGGPEGHKEDEQFF.

This clone has only one observation. The chain joins TRBV10-2 to TRBJ2-1; D is perhaps TRBD1 (5 bases). This CDR3 region has 15 residues. CDR1 is WSHSY and CDR2 is SAAADI in the germline V gene. The V end lost 2 bases, the J end lost 6 bases, and 14 bases lay between the germline ends. CDR3 DNA: TGCGCCAGCAGTGAGCCCTCTGGGGCGTGCAATGAGCAGTTCTTC. Protein product: CASSEPSGACNEQFF.

V gene TRBV7-9 combines with J gene TRBJ2-5; no reliable D call. With 1 base removed from V and 3 bases from J, the gap between germline ends came to 6 bases. Germline V gene lookup returns CDR1 SEHNR and CDR2 FQNEAQ (reference sequence). CDR3 size: 13 residues. As DNA, the CDR3 is TGTGCCAGCAGCTTAGGGCCGAAAGAGACCCAGTACTTC. This sequence encodes CASSLGPKETQYF.

The chain has TRBV7-6 and TRBJ2-2; 7 bases align to TRBD2. V lost 1 base to trimming and J lost 3 bases; unmatched junction nucleotides: 14. The germline V gene has CDR1 SGHVS and CDR2 FNYEAQ. The CDR3 loop spans 19 amino acids. CDR3 protein: CASSLGWTSRWVYTGELFF. The DNA for the CDR3 is TGTGCCAGCAGCTTAGGCTGGACTAGTCGTTGGGTTTACACCGGGGAGCTGTTTTTT.